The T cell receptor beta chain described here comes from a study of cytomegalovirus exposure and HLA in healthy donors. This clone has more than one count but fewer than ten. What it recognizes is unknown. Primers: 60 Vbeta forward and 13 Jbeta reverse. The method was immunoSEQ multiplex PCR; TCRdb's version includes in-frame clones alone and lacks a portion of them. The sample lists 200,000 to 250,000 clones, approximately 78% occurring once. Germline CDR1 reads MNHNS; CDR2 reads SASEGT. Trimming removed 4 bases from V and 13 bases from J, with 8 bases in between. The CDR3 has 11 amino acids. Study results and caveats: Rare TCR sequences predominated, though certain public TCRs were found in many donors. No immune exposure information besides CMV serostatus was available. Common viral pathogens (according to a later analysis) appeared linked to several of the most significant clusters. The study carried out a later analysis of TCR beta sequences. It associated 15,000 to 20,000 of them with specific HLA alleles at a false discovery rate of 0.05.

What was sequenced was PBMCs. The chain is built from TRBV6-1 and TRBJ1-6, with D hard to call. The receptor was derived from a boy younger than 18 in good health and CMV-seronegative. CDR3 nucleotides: TGTGCCAGCAGTGTAGGACTCCCCCTCCACTTT. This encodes CASSVGLPLHF.